This TCR beta chain was found in a study of shared clonotypes between healthy human individuals. The table came from immunoSEQ multiplex PCR; TCRdb's copy has only in-frame clones and leaves some out. Of some 2,400,000 clones listed, approximately 96% are singletons. Whole-study findings and limits: The sharing of approximately 5.1% of naive CD4 clonotypes was seen across a handful of donors.

Notes on this clone: As yet, its antigen is unknown.

Sequencing input: naive CD4+ T cells sorted from blood. As to subset: CD45RA+ positively selected. The source is a man between 18 and 29 years old in good health.

The CDR3 nucleotides are TGTGCCTGGAAGGGCGTCGGGGCGAACACCGGGGAGCTGTTTTTT. The encoded protein is CAWKGVGANTGELFF. The V call is TRBV30, the J call TRBJ2-2; possible D gene TRBD2, 5 bases. Germline values: CDR1 GTSNPN, CDR2 SVGIG (reference sequence). V lost 4 bases and J 0 bases, leaving 12 bases between the germline ends. This CDR3 region has 15 residues.